This is a list of T cell receptor beta chains from one sample in a study of OX40 agonist ivuxolimab in advanced cancers. Here immunoSEQ multiplex PCR was the method, and the copy in TCRdb shows in-frame clones only, minus some. Here the sample spans more than 70,000 clones, over 75% being singletons. The sequencing used CD4+ or CD8+ T cells sorted from blood, collected in a trial of the OX40 agonist ivuxolimab. The origin of the receptors is an adult with an advanced solid tumor such as melanoma, head and neck, liver or kidney cancer. Both conserved end residues are part of each CDR3. The D gene is left open where the match is weak. Clone size is stated in some rows and not others, as once, few, many or a class when expanded.

D	V	J	size	CDR3	DNA
TRBD1	TRBV28	TRBJ2-7	.	CASRSGQGIPDEQYF	TGTGCCAGCAGGTCCGGACAGGGGATACCAGACGAGCAGTACTTC
TRBD1	TRBV7-8	TRBJ2-2	.	CASSLRDRGQNGELFF	TGTGCCAGCAGCCTCCGGGACAGGGGGCAGAACGGGGAGCTGTTTTTT
TRBD1	TRBV5-4	TRBJ2-7	.	CASSLGRGISYEQYF	TGTGCCAGCAGCTTGGGCAGGGGGATCTCCTACGAGCAGTACTTC
.	TRBV6-1	TRBJ2-2	.	CASRVRGNTGELFF	TGTGCCAGCCGCGTCCGAGGGAACACCGGGGAGCTGTTTTTT
.	TRBV6-5	TRBJ1-5	.	CASSSFTIQVNQPQHF	TGTGCCAGCAGTTCATTCACAATACAGGTTAATCAGCCCCAGCATTTT
.	TRBV14	TRBJ2-3	once	CASSNHTFTDTQYF	TGTGCCAGCAGCAACCACACTTTCACAGATACGCAGTATTTT
.	TRBV19	TRBJ1-2	once	CASSRDGLNGYTF	TGTGCCAGTAGTAGGGATGGGTTGAATGGCTACACCTTC
.	TRBV11-3	TRBJ2-5	.	CASSLGGTGSQETQYF	TGTGCCAGCAGCTTAGGGGGGACGGGGTCTCAAGAGACCCAGTACTTC
.	TRBV5-1	TRBJ2-7	.	CASSLVQAEYYEQYF	TGCGCCAGCAGCTTAGTACAGGCGGAGTACTACGAGCAGTACTTC
.	TRBV5-1	TRBJ1-3	.	CASSRDPRSGNTIYF	TGCGCCAGCAGCCGGGACCCTCGCTCTGGAAACACCATATATTTT
TRBD1	TRBV2	TRBJ2-7	.	CASSDRGLEQYF	TGTGCCAGCAGTGACAGGGGGCTCGAGCAGTACTTC
.	TRBV19	TRBJ2-4	.	CASSVLHSTSKAKNIQYF	TGTGCCAGTAGTGTTCTTCACTCCACCTCAAAAGCCAAAAACATTCAGTACTTC
TRBD1	TRBV4-2	TRBJ2-5	.	CASSRVSGGQGIQETQYF	TGTGCCAGCAGCCGGGTTTCCGGGGGACAGGGTATTCAAGAGACCCAGTACTTC
.	TRBV7-9	TRBJ2-7	.	CASSLSGGRYEQYF	TGTGCCAGCAGCTTGTCTGGGGGGCGCTACGAGCAGTACTTC
.	TRBV19	TRBJ1-2	.	CASSIYPLGGYGYTF	TGTGCCAGTAGTATATACCCCCTTGGTGGCTATGGCTACACCTTC
TRBD1	TRBV28	TRBJ1-2	.	CASSSTSRQGEGYTF	TGTGCCAGCAGTTCTACCTCCCGACAGGGGGAAGGCTACACCTTC
.	TRBV7-2	TRBJ1-1	.	CASSFTGMNTEAFF	TGTGCCAGCAGCTTTACGGGAATGAACACTGAAGCTTTCTTT
TRBD2	TRBV5-4	TRBJ2-7	once	CASSFKAGGNVRGEQYF	TGTGCCAGCAGCTTTAAGGCGGGGGGGAATGTCCGGGGCGAGCAGTACTTC
.	TRBV6-4	TRBJ2-6	.	CASSEWSGANVLTF	TGTGCCAGCAGTGAATGGTCTGGGGCCAACGTCCTGACTTTC
TRBD2	TRBV2	TRBJ2-7	.	CASRAPGRGGWQYF	TGTGCCAGCAGAGCCCCGGGCCGGGGAGGGTGGCAGTACTTC
.	TRBV6-9	TRBJ2-7	.	CASSYGGTAEQYF	TGTGCCAGCAGTTACGGCGGGACAGCCGAGCAGTACTTC
.	TRBV5-1	TRBJ2-5	.	CASSFWGIQETQYF	TGCGCCAGCAGCTTTTGGGGGATCCAAGAGACCCAGTACTTC
.	TRBV7-6	TRBJ1-5	.	CASSLEDGQPQHF	TGTGCCAGCAGCTTAGAGGATGGGCAGCCCCAGCATTTT
.	TRBV5-8	TRBJ1-6	.	CASSLGLTKGSPLHF	TGTGCCAGCAGCTTGGGACTCACTAAAGGTTCACCCCTCCACTTT
TRBD1	TRBV18	TRBJ1-1	.	CASSPGQTLNTEAFF	TGTGCCAGCTCGCCGGGACAGACCCTGAACACTGAAGCTTTCTTT
TRBD1	TRBV5-1	TRBJ1-3	.	CASSLETGPGNTIYF	TGCGCCAGCAGCTTGGAGACAGGGCCTGGAAACACCATATATTTT
TRBD2	TRBV11-3	TRBJ2-7	.	CASSPGAGDEQYF	TGTGCCAGCAGCCCCGGGGCGGGGGACGAGCAGTACTTC
TRBD2	TRBV7-6	TRBJ2-1	.	CASSPRQGGNEQFF	TGTGCCAGCAGCCCTAGGCAGGGAGGGAATGAGCAGTTCTTC
.	TRBV30	TRBJ1-2	.	CAWSEEGTANYGYTF	TGTGCCTGGAGTGAGGAAGGGACGGCTAACTATGGCTACACCTTC
TRBD1	TRBV5-4	TRBJ2-1	.	CASNRQGTYNEQFF	TGTGCCAGCAACCGACAGGGGACCTACAATGAGCAGTTCTTC
TRBD1	TRBV5-6	TRBJ1-1	few	CASSLGQGREAFF	TGTGCCAGCAGCTTAGGACAGGGGAGGGAAGCTTTCTTT
TRBD1	TRBV6-6	TRBJ1-5	.	CASSSTGLGNQPQHF	TGTGCCAGCAGTTCGACAGGGTTGGGCAATCAGCCCCAGCATTTT
TRBD1	TRBV7-9	TRBJ1-1	once	CASLRGGGQGTEAFF	TGTGCCAGCTTACGGGGAGGGGGCCAGGGCACTGAAGCTTTCTTT
TRBD1	TRBV6-5	TRBJ2-3	.	CASSYRTGIDTQYF	TGTGCCAGCAGTTATCGGACAGGGATAGATACGCAGTATTTT
.	TRBV7-8	TRBJ2-1	.	CASSLTGQPYNEQFF	TGTGCCAGCAGCTTAACCGGACAGCCTTACAATGAGCAGTTCTTC
TRBD1	TRBV27	TRBJ1-1	.	CASSSGQATEAFF	TGTGCCAGCAGTTCGGGACAGGCCACTGAAGCTTTCTTT
.	TRBV7-3	TRBJ1-1	.	CASSLMSGMNTEAFF	TGTGCCAGCAGCTTAATGTCAGGAATGAACACTGAAGCTTTCTTT
TRBD1	TRBV11-2	TRBJ2-6	.	CASSLVRGTGSTGANVLTF	TGTGCCAGCAGCTTAGTTCGGGGGACAGGGAGCACTGGGGCCAACGTCCTGACTTTC
.	TRBV6-1	TRBJ2-3	once	CASRRARGATDTQYF	TGTGCCAGCAGGAGGGCTCGGGGCGCAACAGATACGCAGTATTTT
.	TRBV21-1	TRBJ1-1	few	CASSRDSTEAFF	TGTGCCAGCAGCAGAGACAGCACTGAAGCTTTCTTT
.	TRBV6-5	TRBJ1-5	.	CASSPSARLNQPQHF	TGTGCCAGCAGTCCCTCTGCTAGACTTAATCAGCCCCAGCATTTT
.	TRBV7-3	TRBJ2-5	once	CASSLEGEETQYF	TGTGCCAGCAGCTTAGAGGGGGAAGAGACCCAGTACTTC
.	TRBV5-4	TRBJ2-1	.	CASSLNRLGEQFF	TGTGCCAGCAGCTTGAATCGGTTGGGTGAGCAGTTCTTC
TRBD1	TRBV5-4	TRBJ1-2	once	CASSPDRGRYTF	TGTGCCAGCAGCCCGGACAGGGGCCGCTACACCTTC